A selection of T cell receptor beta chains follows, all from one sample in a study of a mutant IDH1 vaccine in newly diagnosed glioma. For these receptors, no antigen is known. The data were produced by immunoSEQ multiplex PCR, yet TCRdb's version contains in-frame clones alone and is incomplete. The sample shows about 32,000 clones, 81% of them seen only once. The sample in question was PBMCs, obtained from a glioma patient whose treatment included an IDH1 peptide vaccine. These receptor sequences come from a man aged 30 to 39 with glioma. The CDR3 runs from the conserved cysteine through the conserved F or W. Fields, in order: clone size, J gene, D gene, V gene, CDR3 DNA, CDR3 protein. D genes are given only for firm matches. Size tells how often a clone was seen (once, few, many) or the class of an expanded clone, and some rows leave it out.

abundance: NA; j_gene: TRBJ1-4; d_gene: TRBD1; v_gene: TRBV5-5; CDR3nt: TGTGCCAGCAGCTTGTGGGAAACAGGGGGGAGAGAAAAACTGTTTTTT; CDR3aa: CASSLWETGGREKLFF
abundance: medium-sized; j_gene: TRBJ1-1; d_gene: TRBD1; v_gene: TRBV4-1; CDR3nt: TGCGCCAGCAGCGCGGGACAGGAAAACACTGAAGCTTTCTTT; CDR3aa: CASSAGQENTEAFF
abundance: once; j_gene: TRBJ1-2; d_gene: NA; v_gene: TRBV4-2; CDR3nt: TGTGCCAGCAGCGCTGCAGAAGGGGACGGCTATGGCTACACCTTC; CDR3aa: CASSAAEGDGYGYTF
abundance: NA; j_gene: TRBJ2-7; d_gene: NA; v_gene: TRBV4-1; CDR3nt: TGCGCCAGCAGCCAAGCGCCAGGGGAATCCTACGAGCAGTACTTC; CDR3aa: CASSQAPGESYEQYF
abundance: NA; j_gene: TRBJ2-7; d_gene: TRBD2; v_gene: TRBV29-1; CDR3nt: TGCAGCGTTGACTACAACGGCAGGGAGGGTAGCGAGCAGTACTTC; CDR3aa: CSVDYNGREGSEQYF
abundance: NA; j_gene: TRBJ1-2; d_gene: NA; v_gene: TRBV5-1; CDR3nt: TGCGCCAGCAGCTTGGTGGACCTAAACTATGGCTACACCTTC; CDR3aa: CASSLVDLNYGYTF
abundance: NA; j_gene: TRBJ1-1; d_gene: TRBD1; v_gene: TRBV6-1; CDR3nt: TGTGCCCTATCTCAGGGGGAGAACACTGAAGCTTTCTTT; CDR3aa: CALSQGENTEAFF
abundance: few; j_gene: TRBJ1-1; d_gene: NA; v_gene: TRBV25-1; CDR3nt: TGTGCCAGCAGGGGGGTCCCCGGGAACACTGAAGCTTTCTTT; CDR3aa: CASRGVPGNTEAFF
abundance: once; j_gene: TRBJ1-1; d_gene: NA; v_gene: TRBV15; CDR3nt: TGTGCCACCAGCAGAGGGGGGGTTGGCACTGAAGCTTTCTTT; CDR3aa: CATSRGGVGTEAFF
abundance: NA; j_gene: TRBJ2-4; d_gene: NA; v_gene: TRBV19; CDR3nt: TGTGCCAGTAGTCGGCTTGGGTCCAAAAACATTCAGTACTTC; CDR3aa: CASSRLGSKNIQYF
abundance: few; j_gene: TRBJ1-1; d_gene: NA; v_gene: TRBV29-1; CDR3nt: TGCAGCGCTCAAGGGGGAACTCTGAACACTGAAGCTTTCTTT; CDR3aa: CSAQGGTLNTEAFF
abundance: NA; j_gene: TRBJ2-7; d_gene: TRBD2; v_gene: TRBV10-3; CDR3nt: TGTGCCATCAGTGATTGGGCTAGCGGTACATTATACGAGCAGTACTTC; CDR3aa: CAISDWASGTLYEQYF
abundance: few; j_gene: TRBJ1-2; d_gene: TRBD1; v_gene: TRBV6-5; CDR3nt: TGTGCCAGCAGTTACACATCCGGGACAGGGAACTATGGCTACACCTTC; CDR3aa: CASSYTSGTGNYGYTF
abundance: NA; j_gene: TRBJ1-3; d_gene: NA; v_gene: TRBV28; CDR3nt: TGTGCCAGCAGCTTAGGGTCGGCGGGGGGAAACACCATATATTTT; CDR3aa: CASSLGSAGGNTIYF
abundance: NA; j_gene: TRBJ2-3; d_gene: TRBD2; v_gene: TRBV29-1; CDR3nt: TGCAGCGTTGGGGGACTAGCGGGAGGCACGGATACGCAGTATTTT; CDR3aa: CSVGGLAGGTDTQYF
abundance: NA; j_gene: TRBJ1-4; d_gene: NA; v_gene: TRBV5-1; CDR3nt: TGCGCCAGCAGCTTAAGCCAGACCCTTGGGGGTGAAAAACTGTTTTTT; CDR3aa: CASSLSQTLGGEKLFF
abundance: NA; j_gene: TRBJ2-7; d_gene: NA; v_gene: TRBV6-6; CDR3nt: TGTGCCAGCAGTTACTCAGCCTACGAGCAGTACTTC; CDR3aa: CASSYSAYEQYF
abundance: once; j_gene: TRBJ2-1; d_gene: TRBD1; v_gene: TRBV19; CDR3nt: TGTGCCAGTAGTATCGACAGGGTTTCCTACAATGAGCAGTTCTTC; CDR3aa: CASSIDRVSYNEQFF
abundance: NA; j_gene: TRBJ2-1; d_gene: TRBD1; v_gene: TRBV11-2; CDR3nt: TGTGCCAGCAGCTTACCCGGGACAGCAACTAGGCAGTTCTTC; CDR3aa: CASSLPGTATRQFF
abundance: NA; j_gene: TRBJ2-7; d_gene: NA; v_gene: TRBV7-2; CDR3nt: TGTGCCAGCAGCTCACCGGGGACCGGCTACGAGCAGTACTTC; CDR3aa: CASSSPGTGYEQYF
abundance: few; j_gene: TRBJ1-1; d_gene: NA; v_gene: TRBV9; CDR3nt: TGTGCCAGCAGCGGTTCGGCTGAAGCTTTCTTT; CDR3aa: CASSGSAEAFF
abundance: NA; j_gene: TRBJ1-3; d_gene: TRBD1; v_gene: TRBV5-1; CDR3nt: TGCGCCAGCAGCCGAACACAGGGGGCGAACCCCGCGGGTGGAAACACCATATATTTT; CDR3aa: CASSRTQGANPAGGNTIYF
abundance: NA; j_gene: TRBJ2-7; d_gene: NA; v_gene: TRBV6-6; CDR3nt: TGTGCCAGCAGTTACAATGACTACTACGAGCAGTACTTC; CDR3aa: CASSYNDYYEQYF
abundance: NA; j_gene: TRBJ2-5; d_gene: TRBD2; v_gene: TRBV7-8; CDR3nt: TGTGCCAGCAGCCCAAGGACTAGCGGGTCCCCGGAGACCCAGTACTTC; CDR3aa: CASSPRTSGSPETQYF
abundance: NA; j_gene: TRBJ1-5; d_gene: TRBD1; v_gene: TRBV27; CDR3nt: TGTGCCAGCAGAGGACAGGCCCAATATAGCAATCAGCCCCAGCATTTT; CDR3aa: CASRGQAQYSNQPQHF
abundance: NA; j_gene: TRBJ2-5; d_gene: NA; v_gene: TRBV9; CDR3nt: TGTGCCAGCAGCGTAGAAGAGACCCAGTACTTC; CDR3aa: CASSVEETQYF
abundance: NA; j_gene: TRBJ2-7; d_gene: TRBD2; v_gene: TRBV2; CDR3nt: TGTGCCAGCCTCTCCGGGACTAGCGATTTGAACTTC; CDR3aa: CASLSGTSDLNF
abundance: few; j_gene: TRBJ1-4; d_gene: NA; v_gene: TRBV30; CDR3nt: TGTGCCTGGAGTCCAGGGGAAGGTGAAAAACTGTTTTTT; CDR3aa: CAWSPGEGEKLFF
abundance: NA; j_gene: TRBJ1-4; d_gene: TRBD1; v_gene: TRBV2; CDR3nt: TGTGCCAGCAGTATTAGGACAGGGGGTGAAAAACTGTTTTTT; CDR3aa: CASSIRTGGEKLFF
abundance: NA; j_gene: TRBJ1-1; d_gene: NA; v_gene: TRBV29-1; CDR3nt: TGCAGCGTTTCATCCCCCACTGAAGCTTTCTTT; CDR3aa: CSVSSPTEAFF
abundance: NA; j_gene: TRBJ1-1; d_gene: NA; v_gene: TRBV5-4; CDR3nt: TGTGCCAGCAGCCTACAGGGCGGGGGATCTACTGAAGCTTTCTTT; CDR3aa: CASSLQGGGSTEAFF
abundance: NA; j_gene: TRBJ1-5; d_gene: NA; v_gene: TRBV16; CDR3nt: TGTGCCAGCAGCCGTAGGCAGCCCAATCAGCCCCAGCATTTT; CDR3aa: CASSRRQPNQPQHF
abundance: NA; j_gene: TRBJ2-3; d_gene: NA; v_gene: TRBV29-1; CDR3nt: TGCAGCGTTGTCGCAGATACGCAGTATTTT; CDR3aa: CSVVADTQYF
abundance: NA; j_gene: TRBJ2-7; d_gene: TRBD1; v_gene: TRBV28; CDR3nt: TGTGCCAGCAGTTTCCCGGGACAGGGGGCGCATAGAGAGTACTTC; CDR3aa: CASSFPGQGAHREYF
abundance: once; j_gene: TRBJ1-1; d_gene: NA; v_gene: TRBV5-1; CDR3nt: TGCGCCAGCAGCTCGAACCTAGGGGGTGACACTGAAGCTTTCTTT; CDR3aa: CASSSNLGGDTEAFF
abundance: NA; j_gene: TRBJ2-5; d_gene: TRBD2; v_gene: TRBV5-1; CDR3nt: TGCGCCAGCAGCCCCAATAGCGGGAGCCCCGGACAAGAGACCCAGTACTTC; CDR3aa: CASSPNSGSPGQETQYF
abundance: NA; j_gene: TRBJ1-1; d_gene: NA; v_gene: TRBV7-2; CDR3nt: TGTGCCAGCAGCTTCTCCAGGGGAATGAACACTGAAGCTTTCTTT; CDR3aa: CASSFSRGMNTEAFF
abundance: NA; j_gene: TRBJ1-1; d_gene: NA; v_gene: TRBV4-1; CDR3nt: TGCGCCAGCAGCCATTGGATGGGGGGCATGAACACTGAAGCTTTCTTT; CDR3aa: CASSHWMGGMNTEAFF
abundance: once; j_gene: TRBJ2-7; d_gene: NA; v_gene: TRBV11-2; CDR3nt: TGTGCCAGCAGCCCATTTCGGGGCGTACATTACGAGCAGTACTTC; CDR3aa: CASSPFRGVHYEQYF
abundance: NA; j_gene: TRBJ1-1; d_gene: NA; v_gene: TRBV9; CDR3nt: TGTGCCAGCAGCCCTCGGAGGACTGAAGCTTTCTTT; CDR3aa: CASSPRRTEAFF
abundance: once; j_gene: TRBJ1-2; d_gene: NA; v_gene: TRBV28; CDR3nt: TGTGCCAGCAGTTGGGGGGAAACAAACTATGGCTACACCTTC; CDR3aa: CASSWGETNYGYTF
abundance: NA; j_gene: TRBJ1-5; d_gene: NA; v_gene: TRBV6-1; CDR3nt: TGTGCCAGCAGTGAGACAGCCGTCGGGCCCCAGCATTTT; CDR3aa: CASSETAVGPQHF
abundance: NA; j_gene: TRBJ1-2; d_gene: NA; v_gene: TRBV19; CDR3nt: TGTGCCAGCCGACCGACGGATAACTATGGCTACACCTTC; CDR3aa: CASRPTDNYGYTF
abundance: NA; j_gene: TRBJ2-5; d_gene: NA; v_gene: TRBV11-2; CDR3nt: TGTGCCAGCAGCTTAGTGGGCAGAGGCGGGGCTAGCAAGACCCAGTACTTC; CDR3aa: CASSLVGRGGASKTQYF
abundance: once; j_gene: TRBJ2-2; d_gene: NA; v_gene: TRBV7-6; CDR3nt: TGTGCCAGCAAAATTACACGGTTTTATGACACCGGGGAGCTGTTTTTT; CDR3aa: CASKITRFYDTGELFF
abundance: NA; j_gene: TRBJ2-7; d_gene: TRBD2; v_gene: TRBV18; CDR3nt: TGTGCCAGCTCACCGACTAGCGCGGAGTACGAGCAGTACTTC; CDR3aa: CASSPTSAEYEQYF
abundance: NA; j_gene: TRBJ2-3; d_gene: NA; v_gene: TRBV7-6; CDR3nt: TGTGCCAGCAGCTTAAAGGGCACAGATACGCAGTATTTT; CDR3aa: CASSLKGTDTQYF
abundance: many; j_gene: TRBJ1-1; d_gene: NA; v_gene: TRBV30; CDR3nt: TGTGCCTGGAGTGGGGGGGGGATCCAAAGTGAAGCTTTCTTT; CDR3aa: CAWSGGGIQSEAFF
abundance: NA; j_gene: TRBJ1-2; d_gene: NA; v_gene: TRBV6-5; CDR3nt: TGTGCCAGCAGTTACGCCGGGACAACTTATGGCTACACCTTC; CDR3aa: CASSYAGTTYGYTF
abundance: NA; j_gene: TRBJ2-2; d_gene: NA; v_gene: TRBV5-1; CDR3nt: TGCGCCAGCAGCTTGGGTTCGGGTGGGAACACCGGGGAGCTGTTTTTT; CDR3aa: CASSLGSGGNTGELFF
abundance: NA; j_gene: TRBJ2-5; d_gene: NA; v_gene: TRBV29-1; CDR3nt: TGCAGCGTCAGTGTTTGGGGACACCAAGAGACCCAGTACTTC; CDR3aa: CSVSVWGHQETQYF
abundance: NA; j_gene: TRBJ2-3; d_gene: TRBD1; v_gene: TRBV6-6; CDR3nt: TGTGCCAGCAGTGAGGACAGGGTGACAGATACGCAGTATTTT; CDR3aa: CASSEDRVTDTQYF
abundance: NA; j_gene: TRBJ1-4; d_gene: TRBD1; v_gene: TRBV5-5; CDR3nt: TGTGCCAGCAGCGTCCTTGGGGGACAGGGAAATGAAAAACTGTTTTTT; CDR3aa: CASSVLGGQGNEKLFF